This record concerns one TCR beta chain sequence. Its target is unknown. One junction end disagrees with the germline gene, perhaps due to a read error. Negative isolation yielded the CD8+ and CD4+ T cells, while FACS enriched the TEMRA cells. Germline assignment: CDR1 SGHDN and CDR2 FVKESK. There are 12 residues in the CDR3. The sample belongs to a study of CD8 T cells in Susac syndrome. Reverse transcription used roughly 0.45 to 1 ug RNA and random hexamers. TCR beta CDR3 was amplified by immunoSEQ multiplex PCR. This amplification extended across 54 Vbeta and 13 Jbeta segments. TCRdb passed the immunoSEQ multiplex PCR reads through MiXCR, listing each CDR3 protein once. The data hold tens of thousands of distinct CDR3 sequences, with 96% observed a single time. Study outcomes and limitations: As acknowledged by the study, its TCR sequencing and HLA analysis included a relatively small number of individuals.

The sample taken for sequencing was CD4+ T cells from PBMCs. This sequence originates from a human donor with multiple sclerosis. J is TRBJ1-2 and V is TRBV14, with D maybe TRBD1 (6 bases). The CDR3: CASSQGTEVHIF. CDR3 coding DNA: TGTGCCAGCAGCCAAGGGACAGAGGTCCACATCTTC.